This T cell receptor (beta chain) came from a study of T-cell memory formation after mild COVID-19 (TCRdb year 2021). At the level of the whole study: TCR sequence clusters from the two donors were found to be largely donor specific. In a couple of donors, T-cell clones that expanded and contracted after mild COVID-19 were followed by sequencing TCRalpha and TCRbeta repertoires longitudinally. Two young, previously healthy adult volunteers, one female and one male, were included in the cohort.

Note on this clonotype: The target of this receptor is not known. Base qualities are not provided; no much larger clone lies one nucleotide away.

Ficoll-Paque density gradient centrifugation was the method used to isolate PBMCs. The germline V gene encodes CDR1 SGHNT and CDR2 YENEEA. The CDR3 starts with the cysteine, ends with the phenylalanine, and has 17 residues. Only the CDR3 DNA stays, 51 bases, in frame from base 1. Deletion took 1 base off V and 0 bases off J, with a span of 13 bases between the germline ends. General conclusions and limits of the study: The detection of some responding clones in pre-infection memory suggests that pre-existing cross-reactive memory T cells joined the SARS-CoV-2 response. Contracting CD4+ clones appeared mostly in the CM and EM memory subsets, whereas CD8+ clones were enriched in EMRA. Only two mild cases were covered by the study, and larger cohorts that include severe cases with pre-infection samples were considered necessary. Whether the second-wave clones peaking on day 37 were SARS-CoV-2 specific was not confirmed. Clones that contracted from day 15 to 85 showed balanced CD4/CD8 phenotypes, whereas a second wave of clones that expanded from day 15 to 37 leaned towards CD4+.

Data came from an Illumina NovaSeq 6000. TCRalpha and TCRbeta cDNA libraries were built by 5'RACE with constant-segment primers, adding sample barcodes and unique molecular identifiers. Trizol reagent was used to extract RNA from every sample. Amplification of the libraries took two PCR steps, and the second step added a second sample barcode plus Illumina TruSeq adapters. The libraries were sequenced on an Illumina NovaSeq using 2 x 150 bp paired-end reads. In the original analysis: Reads were demultiplexed and collapsed into UMI-guided consensus sequences with migec v1.2.7. Using mixcr v2.1.11, UMI consensuses were aligned to TRA and TRB V and J templates and then assembled into clonotypes. A clonotype was counted as expanded or contracted only if both edgeR and NoisET called the change significant, with noise models trained on biological replicates. edgeR calls used a false discovery rate-adjusted p below 0.01 and a log2 fold-change threshold of 1. PCA with hierarchical clustering of max-normalized trajectories of the 1000 most abundant clonotypes was used as exploratory dynamics analysis. The CD4 or CD8 phenotype of responding clones was assigned using the separately sequenced CD4+ and CD8+ repertoires. TCRdb reprocessing: public reads trimmed at Q25 with fastp, clones called with MiXCR, in-frame beta chains kept. Rows are combined by CDR3 protein, so each entry shows the most common genes and DNA. The V and J calls were not made by the authors but by TCRdb's processing. Here the sample has around 160,000 distinct CDR3 sequences; roughly 10% occur a single time. The ten biggest clones cover more than 3.5% of the sample.

The sequence links TRBV11-3 to TRBJ2-4; the D gene remains uncertain. Material for sequencing was PBMCs or a T cell subset sorted from them (not recorded which). The clonotype was recovered from a man between 18 and 35 years old who had mild COVID-19 (a few samples of this study predate the infection). The sample titles of this study are shuffled in the database, so cell type and time point are left out; the donor was told from shared clones. Here the CDR3 is given as CASSLVNALIAKNIQYF. The DNA reads TGTGCCAGCAGCTTAGTGAACGCCCTAATAGCCAAAAACATTCAGTACTTC.